One and the same sample provided the 31 T cell receptor beta chains below, sequenced in a study of vaccination effects on CD4 cells after COVID-19. Sequenced by immunoSEQ multiplex PCR; TCRdb stores in-frame clones only, minus some. The sample lists 45,000 to 70,000 clones; 76% were seen once. Their target antigens are unknown. Within the ViraFEST assay, antigen-specific CD4+ T cells underwent expansion with viral peptide pools prior to sequencing. Having been cultured for about 10 days, the cells underwent CD4+ T cell isolation. SARS-CoV-2 infection was confirmed by PCR in the person between March and December 2020. This specimen consisted of CD4+ T cells from PBMCs cultured with HIV peptides, obtained before COVID-19 vaccination. This sample's subset: HIV-1 Nef peptide pool negative control/reference culture. The receptors come from a human donor who had a prior SARS-CoV-2 infection.

The V call is TRBV19, the J call TRBJ2-7; 14 positions match TRBD2. The CDR3 runs 18 residues. Per germline, CDR1 LNHDA and CDR2 SQIVND (reference sequence). V trimming: 3 bases; J trimming: 8 bases; junction bases outside the gene matches: 15. The CDR3 nucleotides read TGTGCCAGTAGTATCGGAGGCGGGACTAGCGGGAGAGTTTCCCAGCAGTACTTC. It codes for CASSIGGGTSGRVSQQYF.

This rearrangement joins TRBV2 to TRBJ1-2; TRBD1 aligns across 10 bases. Germline V gene sequence: CDR1 SNHLY, CDR2 FYNNEI. This CDR3 comprises 12 residues. Germline trimming cut 4 bases from V and 7 bases from J; bases unmatched to any gene: 0. CDR3 sequence reads: CASSGDRGGYTF. The CDR3 DNA is TGTGCCAGCAGTGGGGACAGGGGTGGCTACACCTTC.

In its sample, this clone was seen once. CDR3 in DNA: TGTGCCAGCAGTTCTCGAGGTGGGAGCTCCTACAATGAGCAGTTCTTC. Protein sequence: CASSSRGGSSYNEQFF. This rearrangement joins TRBV7-3 to TRBJ2-1; a possible D gene is TRBD2 (5 bases). V was pared by 6 bases and J by 0 bases, with 15 bases between. The CDR3 is 16 amino acids. Germline V gene sequence: CDR1 SGHTA, CDR2 FQGTGA.

This clone showed up just a few times. The rearrangement joins TRBV4-1 to TRBJ1-4; 8 bases fit TRBD1. This CDR3 has 17 residues. V shed 5 bases and J 0 bases; nucleotides not matched to a gene: 8. The germline gives CDR1 MGHRA, CDR2 YSYEKL. DNA for the CDR3: TGCGCCAGCAGCATAACAGGGGGGGTCGCAACTAATGAAAAACTGTTTTTT. As protein: CASSITGGVATNEKLFF.

The CDR3: CASSSGTGGVPDYTF. The CDR3 DNA is TGCGCCAGCAGCTCCGGGACAGGGGGTGTTCCTGACTACACCTTC. This chain joins TRBV5-1 and TRBJ1-2; the match to TRBD1 covers 11 bases. Trimming at V came to 3 bases and at J to 10 bases, leaving 11 bases not matched to a gene. The CDR3 is made up of 15 amino acids. Germline values: CDR1 SGHRS, CDR2 YFSETQ.

The chain combines TRBV7-2 with TRBJ2-7; 9 positions match TRBD1. There are 16 residues in the CDR3. The V segment lost 5 bases and the J segment 6 bases; nucleotides outside the gene matches: 14. Germline V gene lookup returns CDR1 SGHTA and CDR2 FQGNSA. The CDR3 DNA is TGTGCCAGCAGCAGAACGACCCGACAGGGGGGAGGCGAGCAGTACTTC. This translates into CASSRTTRQGGGEQYF.

The chain uses TRBV3-1 (or the pseudogene TRBV3-2) and TRBJ2-5; 9 nucleotides agree with TRBD2. Germline V lookup: CDR1 LGHDT, CDR2 YNNKEL (reference sequence). The CDR3 contains 17 residues. V shed 0 bases, J shed 1 base, and the junction held 6 bases outside the gene matches. The CDR3, as DNA: TGTGCCAGCAGCCAAGATTTGCTTAGCGGGGGCCAAGAGACCCAGTACTTC. It encodes CASSQDLLSGGQETQYF.

The CDR3 DNA is TGTGCCTGGAGTGTACCCTACAATGAGCAGTTCTTC. It encodes CAWSVPYNEQFF. The chain joins TRBV30 to TRBJ2-1, with unresolved D. The length of the CDR3 is 12 residues. V lost 0 bases, J lost 2 bases, and 2 bases lay in between. Germline V gene lookup returns CDR1 GTSNPN and CDR2 SVGIG (reference sequence).

This rearrangement joins TRBV5-1 to TRBJ1-2; D is possibly TRBD1 (5 bases). In germline, CDR1 is SGHRS, CDR2 YFSETQ. The V and J ends lost 0 bases and 6 bases respectively, with 15 bases between them. CDR3 length: 15 residues. CDR3 protein: CASSLGGRESDGYTF. The CDR3 coding sequence is TGCGCCAGCAGCTTGGGAGGCAGGGAGTCGGATGGCTACACCTTC.

V gene TRBV30 combines with J gene TRBJ2-7, with 10 bases that match TRBD1. V lost 2 bases to trimming and J lost 9 bases; unmatched junction nucleotides: 7. CDR3 size: 13 residues. The germline gives CDR1 GTSNPN, CDR2 SVGIG (reference sequence). CDR3 sequence reads: CAWSPTGGGAQYF. The CDR3, as DNA: TGTGCCTGGAGTCCGACAGGGGGCGGCGCGCAGTACTTC.

The chain employs TRBV11-2 and TRBJ2-7; 9 positions match TRBD2. CDR3 length: 14 residues. The V segment lost 3 bases and the J segment 3 bases; nucleotides outside the gene matches: 3. CDR1 SGHAT and CDR2 FQNNGV come from the germline V gene. CDR3 in amino acids: CASSFTTSGYEQYF. For the CDR3, the DNA is TGTGCCAGCAGCTTCACGACTAGCGGCTACGAGCAGTACTTC. Looking up the rest from reference TRBV11-2 and TRBJ2-7 gives the full variable domain: EAGVAQSPRYKIIEKRQSVAFWCNPISGHATLYWYQQILGQGPKLLIQFQNNGVVDDSQLPKDRFSAERLKGVDSTLKIQPAKLEDSAVYLCASSFTTSGYEQYFGPGTRLTVT.

This clone was counted between two and nine times. Other DNA sequences within the sample encode an identical CDR3. The chain joins TRBV18 to TRBJ2-2; 8 nucleotides line up with TRBD1. CDR1 is KGHSH and CDR2 is LQKENI in the germline V gene. The CDR3 loop spans 15 amino acids. The V gene end was trimmed by 2 bases and the J gene end by 4 bases; junction bases not matched to a gene: 3. CDR3 in amino acids: CASSPATGATGELFF. The CDR3 coding sequence is TGTGCCAGCTCACCAGCGACAGGGGCCACCGGGGAGCTGTTTTTT.

This chain joins TRBV14 and TRBJ2-1; TRBD2 agrees at 12 bases. V lost 5 bases to trimming and J lost 7 bases; unmatched junction nucleotides: 9. Germline V gene lookup returns CDR1 SGHDN and CDR2 FVKESK. The CDR3 has 16 residues. The CDR3 sequence is CASSWTSGALWNEQFF. The CDR3 nucleotides are TGTGCCAGCAGCTGGACTAGCGGGGCTCTCTGGAATGAGCAGTTCTTC.

This rearrangement joins TRBV7-2 to TRBJ2-3; TRBD2 matches at 8 bases. The V segment lost 4 bases and the J segment 2 bases; nucleotides outside the gene matches: 5. Germline CDR1 SGHTA, CDR2 FQGNSA. This CDR3 region has 15 residues. Here the CDR3 DNA reads TGTGCCAGCAGCTCTGTAGCGGGGTACACAGATACGCAGTATTTT. This translates into CASSSVAGYTDTQYF.

Notes on this clone: An end of the junction does not agree with germline; a read error may underlie this. V usage is TRBV7-8 and J usage is TRBJ1-2; D might be TRBD1 (5 bases). The length of the CDR3 is 15 residues. Germline V gene sequence: CDR1 SGHVS, CDR2 FQNEAQ. CDR3 region: CASSIAGLMGGGYTF. CDR3 nucleotide sequence: TGTGCCAGCAGCATAGCGGGACTGATGGGGGGTGGCTACACCTTC. Full variable domain (missing parts from reference TRBV7-8 and TRBJ1-2): GAGVSQSPRYKVAKRGQDVALRCDPISGHVSLFWYQQALGQGPEFLTYFQNEAQLDKSGLPSDRFFAERPEGSVSTLKIQRTQQEDSAVYLCASSIAGLMGGGYTFGSGTRLTVV.

V is TRBV5-1 and J is TRBJ2-5, with D possibly TRBD2 on 5 matching bases. The germline V gene has CDR1 SGHRS and CDR2 YFSETQ. The CDR3 consists of 14 residues. The ends were cut back, 0 bases at V and 5 bases at J, with 11 bases in the middle. The DNA for the CDR3 is TGCGCCAGCAGCTTGGCCGTCGGGGAGGAGACCCAGTACTTC. Translation gives CASSLAVGEETQYF.

The V gene is TRBV15, the J gene TRBJ2-3; 12 bases map to TRBD2. CDR1 is LNHNV, CDR2 YYDKDF, per germline (reference sequence). V lost 8 bases to trimming and J lost 8 bases; unmatched junction nucleotides: 5. This CDR3 comprises 13 residues. The CDR3 coding sequence is TGTGCCACCGAGACTAGCGGGAGTTTTACGCAGTATTTT. Protein product: CATETSGSFTQYF.

V is TRBV18 and J is TRBJ1-5, with D hard to call. Trimming removed 2 bases from V and 7 bases from J, with 9 bases in between. The CDR3 totals 13 residues. Germline CDR1 reads KGHSH; CDR2 reads LQKENI. The CDR3 is CASSPKGDQPQHF. The CDR3 bases are TGTGCCAGCTCACCAAAGGGCGACCAGCCCCAGCATTTT.

This chain uses TRBV7-9 with TRBJ2-3, with TRBD2 as a possible D gene (5 bases). Germline V gene sequence: CDR1 SEHNR, CDR2 FQNEAQ (reference sequence). V lost 7 bases to trimming and J lost 6 bases, with 14 bases between them. The CDR3 loop spans 13 amino acids. The CDR3 protein is CASNFGGWDTQYF. The CDR3 DNA is TGTGCCAGCAACTTCGGAGGTTGGGATACGCAGTATTTT.

This clone showed up just once. The V gene is TRBV9, the J gene TRBJ1-2; 9 nucleotides line up with TRBD1. Germline CDR1 is SGDLS and CDR2 is YYNGEE. The trim removed 4 bases at V and 0 bases at J, leaving 7 bases unmatched. The CDR3 is 16 amino acids. This chain's CDR3 is CASSPLRQGANYGYTF. In DNA form, the CDR3 reads TGTGCCAGCAGCCCCCTCCGACAGGGGGCTAACTATGGCTACACCTTC. Based on the CDR3 plus reference TRBV9 and TRBJ1-2, the full variable domain is DSGVTQTPKHLITATGQRVTLRCSPRSGDLSVYWYQQSLDQGLQFLIQYYNGEERAKGNILERFSAQQFPDLHSELNLSSLELGDSALYFCASSPLRQGANYGYTFGSGTRLTVV.

The chain combines TRBV6-1 with TRBJ1-2, with unresolved D. Trimming shortened V by 1 base and J by 3 bases, and 6 bases separated the two germline ends. CDR1 MNHNS and CDR2 SASEGT come from the germline V gene. The CDR3 is made up of 13 amino acids. The CDR3 bases are TGTGCCAGCAGTGAAGTGAGGGACTATGGCTACACCTTC. Protein: CASSEVRDYGYTF.

The chain recombines TRBV18 with TRBJ2-7; 7 positions match TRBD2. This CDR3 is built from 13 residues. V shed 5 bases and J 3 bases; nucleotides not matched to a gene: 4. The V gene's germline CDR1 is KGHSH and CDR2 LQKENI. The CDR3 region has the DNA TGTGCCAGCTCATTACTAGCGTTCTACGAGCAGTACTTC. Residues: CASSLLAFYEQYF. Full variable domain (missing parts from reference TRBV18 and TRBJ2-7): NAGVMQNPRHLVRRRGQEARLRCSPMKGHSHVYWYRQLPEEGLKFMVYLQKENIIDESGMPKERFSAEFPKEGPSILRIQQVVRGDSAAYFCASSLLAFYEQYFGPGTRLTVT.

The chain carries TRBV5-4 and TRBJ1-2; D remains unclear. Germline CDR1 SGHNT, CDR2 YYREEE (reference sequence). This CDR3 spans 13 amino acids. Deletions cut 2 bases from V and 8 bases from J, with 13 bases between. The chain's CDR3 is CASSFIREDGYTF. The DNA for the CDR3 is TGTGCCAGCAGCTTCATCCGGGAGGACGGCTACACCTTC.

This clone was counted a few times. The V call is TRBV7-9, the J call TRBJ2-1, with unresolved D. V was clipped by 1 base and J by 5 bases, with 12 bases between them. This CDR3 contains 15 residues. Germline V gene data show CDR1 as SEHNR and CDR2 as FQNEAQ (reference sequence). The CDR3 coding sequence is TGTGCCAGCAGCTTAGAGGTGGTCGTAAACAATGAGCAGTTCTTC. Translation gives CASSLEVVVNNEQFF.

With respect to this clone: Other DNA sequences of this sample code for an identical CDR3. The J gene is TRBJ2-1, the V gene TRBV5-1; unclear D gene. Trimming removed 5 bases from V and 4 bases from J, with 10 bases in between. From germline, CDR1 is SGHRS and CDR2 YFSETQ. This CDR3 has 13 residues. The chain's CDR3 is CASSRTEYNEQFF. The CDR3 bases are TGCGCCAGCAGTAGGACGGAATACAATGAGCAGTTCTTC.

The CDR3 here is CASKTSNTGELFF. CDR3 DNA: TGTGCCAGCAAGACTTCGAACACCGGGGAGCTGTTTTTT. The chain employs TRBV6-6 and TRBJ2-2; D gene ambiguous. V lost 7 bases to trimming and J lost 0 bases, with 6 bases between them. In germline, CDR1 is MNHNY, CDR2 SVGAGI (reference sequence). This CDR3 region has 13 residues.

The chain joins TRBV5-1 to TRBJ1-1; perhaps TRBD1 as D (6 bases). Trimming took 4 bases from V and 1 from J, leaving 11 bases between them. The germline V gene has CDR1 SGHRS and CDR2 YFSETQ. There are 14 residues in the CDR3. CDR3 in DNA: TGCGCCAGCAGCCCGCAGGGGACGAACACTGAAGCTTTCTTT. This sequence encodes CASSPQGTNTEAFF.

The chain links TRBV5-1 to TRBJ2-5; a weak D match, TRBD2 (5 bases). Germline lookup yields CDR1 SGHRS and CDR2 YFSETQ. V shed 1 base and J shed 4 bases, with 17 bases lying between them. The CDR3 has 16 amino acids. This chain's CDR3 is CASSLSAILSGETQYF. CDR3 nucleotide sequence: TGCGCCAGCAGCTTGTCGGCTATCCTAAGCGGAGAGACCCAGTACTTC.

V and J are TRBV18 and TRBJ2-7; TRBD1 matches at 9 bases. The CDR3 is made up of 13 amino acids. Germline CDR1 reads KGHSH; CDR2 reads LQKENI. V shed 3 bases and J 5 bases; nucleotides not matched to a gene: 2. For the CDR3, the DNA is TGTGCCAGCTCACCCGGGACAGGGAACGAGCAGTACTTC. Protein: CASSPGTGNEQYF.

The chain has TRBV10-3 and TRBJ2-7; the match to TRBD1 covers 8 bases. Germline V CDR1 and CDR2: ENHRY, SYGVKD. The CDR3 spans 14 residues. The V segment lost 8 bases and the J segment 2 bases; nucleotides outside the gene matches: 8. The CDR3 reads CAIGLGQGPYEQYF. For the CDR3, the DNA is TGTGCCATCGGCCTCGGACAGGGACCCTACGAGCAGTACTTC.

A note on this clone: Relative to the germline gene, one junction end is altered; a read error may explain this. The CDR3 region has the DNA TGTGCCTGGAGTGCCCCCCCGAGGGCTTTCCAGACCTATGAGCAGTACTTC. This gives the protein CAWSAPPRAFQTYEQYF. This chain links TRBV30 with TRBJ2-7; maybe TRBD2 (5 bases). This CDR3 is built from 17 residues. Germline lookup yields CDR1 GTSNPN and CDR2 SVGIG (reference sequence). The full variable domain, rest sourced from reference TRBV30 and TRBJ2-7, is SQTIHQWPATLVQPVGSPLSLECTVEGTSNPNLYWYRQAAGRGLQLLFYSVGIGQISSEVPQNLSASRPQDRQFILSSKKLLLSDSGFYLCAWSAPPRAFQTYEQYFGPGTRLTVT.